This TCR beta chain was observed in a study of sequential checkpoint blockade in melanoma. Turning to the study itself: After both sequences, patients received maintenance nivolumab.

V was cut by 6 bases and J by 1 base, with 9 bases left in between. Germline values: CDR1 MNHEY, CDR2 SVGAGI. The CDR3 totals 13 residues. Sample treatment: randomized to nivolumab then ipilimumab (arm A) or the reverse (arm B). Live CD3+CD8+ CD19− CD56− cells were sorted from PBMCs. Method: immunoSEQ multiplex PCR; TCRdb's copy keeps in-frame clones and lacks some. The repertoire holds 13,000 or so clones, less than 75% seen once, with about 20% in the top ten. This clone was observed a handful of times. This receptor was taken from a human donor with melanoma. Sequences were derived from CD8+ T cells sorted from blood (inferred from file names), sampled from a patient given nivolumab and ipilimumab in sequence. The chain has TRBV6-5 and TRBJ1-1; D might be TRBD1 (6 bases). The CDR3 bases are TGTGCCAGCAGAGTGGGACAGAACACTGAAGCTTTCTTT. This sequence encodes CASRVGQNTEAFF.